The 19 T cell receptor beta chains reported below all come from one sample, sequenced in a study of blood T cell repertoires in COVID-19. Using immunoSEQ multiplex PCR, the repertoire was profiled, and TCRdb retains in-frame clones only, with some absent. The sample consists of roughly 68,000 clones, about 91% of them appearing once. The sample was peripheral blood. The receptors come from a man aged 40-49 years with COVID-19, enrolled during active disease.

The chain links TRBV3-1 (or the pseudogene TRBV3-2) to TRBJ2-2; 7 nucleotides match TRBD1. The length of the CDR3 is 15 residues. Germline V gene sequence: CDR1 LGHDT, CDR2 YNNKEL (reference sequence). Germline trimming cut 3 bases from V and 5 bases from J; bases unmatched to any gene: 6. CDR3 protein: CASSHARTGTGELFF. CDR3 coding DNA: TGTGCCAGCAGCCATGCCCGGACAGGAACCGGGGAGCTGTTTTTT.

This chain links TRBV5-1 with TRBJ2-7; TRBD1 matches 12 bases. This CDR3 has 13 amino acids. In germline, CDR1 is SGHRS, CDR2 YFSETQ. Unmatched junction bases numbered 4, after V lost 6 bases and J lost 6 bases. In DNA form, the CDR3 reads TGCGCCAGCACCGGGACAGGGGGCGCCGAGCAGTACTTC. Protein: CASTGTGGAEQYF.

This clone was counted a few times. This sequence joins TRBV11-2 and TRBJ1-4; tentatively, D is TRBD1 (6 bases). There are 15 residues in the CDR3. Trimming removed 1 base from V and 8 bases from J, with 14 bases in between. In germline, CDR1 is SGHAT, CDR2 FQNNGV. The CDR3: CASSLVGGAPEKLFF. In DNA, the CDR3 is TGTGCCAGCAGCTTAGTGGGGGGGGCCCCCGAAAAACTGTTTTTT. Full variable domain (rest looked up from reference TRBV11-2 and TRBJ1-4): EAGVAQSPRYKIIEKRQSVAFWCNPISGHATLYWYQQILGQGPKLLIQFQNNGVVDDSQLPKDRFSAERLKGVDSTLKIQPAKLEDSAVYLCASSLVGGAPEKLFFGSGTQLSVL.

The chain links TRBV12-3 or TRBV12-4 to TRBJ2-7, with TRBD2 matching over 7 bases. The CDR3 is made up of 13 amino acids. V shed 5 bases, J shed 3 bases, and the junction held 4 bases outside the gene matches. The CDR3 region is CASSRAGVYEQYF. In DNA, the CDR3 is TGTGCCAGCAGTCGGGCGGGAGTCTACGAGCAGTACTTC.

The chain employs TRBV30 and TRBJ2-7, with TRBD1 matching 8 bases. Germline V lookup: CDR1 GTSNPN, CDR2 SVGIG (reference sequence). There are 14 residues in the CDR3. V lost 2 bases to trimming and J lost 6 bases; unmatched junction nucleotides: 9. CDR3 DNA: TGTGCCTGGAGTCCGGGACAGGCGACGGTCGAGCAGTACTTC. Residues: CAWSPGQATVEQYF.

The rearrangement uses TRBV6-5 and TRBJ1-1; D ambiguous. Germline CDR1 and CDR2: MNHEY and SVGAGI. There are 15 residues in the CDR3. The V gene lost 6 bases and the J gene lost 5 bases, with 19 bases spanning the gap. The CDR3 region is CASRPALGSGTEAFF. The CDR3 DNA reads as TGTGCCAGCAGACCCGCTTTGGGCAGTGGGACTGAAGCTTTCTTT.

This chain uses TRBV7-8 with TRBJ2-1, with TRBD1 as a possible D gene (6 bases). The CDR3 is made up of 17 amino acids. Germline-derived CDR1 and CDR2 are SGHVS and FQNEAQ. The ends were cut back, 1 base at V and 12 bases at J, with 25 bases in the middle. For the CDR3, the DNA is TGTGCCAGCAGCTTAGTCGAGTACCGGACAGTTCGAAGAGGGCAGTTCTTC. This gives the protein CASSLVEYRTVRRGQFF.

This chain connects TRBV6-5 to TRBJ2-3, with D possibly matching TRBD1 (5 bases). Germline CDR1 reads MNHEY; CDR2 reads SVGAGI. CDR3 length: 14 amino acids. Trimming stripped 4 bases from V and 0 bases from J, with 8 bases between. CDR3 loop: CASSWGSSTDTQYF. In DNA, the CDR3 is TGTGCCAGCAGTTGGGGCTCTAGCACAGATACGCAGTATTTT.

The CDR3 protein is CASSWNTAQETQYF. The CDR3 region has the DNA TGTGCCAGCAGCTGGAACACAGCACAAGAGACCCAGTACTTC. V is TRBV7-9 and J is TRBJ2-5; D is unclear. Trimming took off 4 bases at V and 2 bases at J, with 11 bases between the two ends. This CDR3 has 14 amino acids. In germline, CDR1 is SEHNR, CDR2 FQNEAQ (reference sequence).

This chain connects TRBV4-2 to TRBJ2-3; tentative D call: TRBD2 (6 bases). With 0 bases removed from V and 8 bases from J, the gap between germline ends came to 12 bases. This CDR3 has 14 amino acids. Germline-derived CDR1 and CDR2 are LGHNA and YNFKEQ. The CDR3 coding sequence is TGTGCCAGCAGCCAAGATAGCGGCCAGGGTACGCAGTATTTT. This codes for CASSQDSGQGTQYF.

The rearrangement links TRBV3-1 (or the pseudogene TRBV3-2) to TRBJ2-1; TRBD2 aligns across 7 bases. The trim removed 1 base at V and 2 bases at J, leaving 5 bases unmatched. This CDR3 has 16 residues. Germline V lookup: CDR1 LGHDT, CDR2 YNNKEL (reference sequence). CDR3 DNA: TGTGCCAGCAGCCAAGGGGGGGGACTAACCTACAATGAGCAGTTCTTC. This translates into CASSQGGGLTYNEQFF.

The chain is built from TRBV2 and TRBJ1-3, with a weak D call TRBD1 (6 bases). The CDR3 runs to 15 residues. V was clipped by 7 bases and J by 4 bases, with 17 bases between them. Germline V gene lookup returns CDR1 SNHLY and CDR2 FYNNEI. CDR3 amino acids: CASTFHGTFGNTIYF. For the CDR3, the DNA is TGTGCCAGCACTTTCCACGGGACATTCGGAAACACCATATATTTT.

V gene TRBV6-4 combines with J gene TRBJ2-3; 11 bases are shared with TRBD2. The CDR3 has 18 residues. The junction had 11 bases not matched to a gene; V was cut back by 5 bases and J by 1 base. Germline V gene data show CDR1 as MRHNA and CDR2 as SNTAGT. The CDR3 DNA sequence: TGTGCCAGCAGTCGCGGGGCCCCGACTAGCGGGGGCACAGATACGCAGTATTTT. Translating it yields CASSRGAPTSGGTDTQYF.

This chain uses TRBV4-2 with TRBJ2-7; TRBD2 matches at 10 bases. CDR1 is LGHNA, CDR2 YNFKEQ, per germline. The CDR3 spans 15 residues. Losses at the gene ends were 0 bases for V and 9 bases for J; bases not matched to a gene: 8. Here the CDR3 DNA reads TGTGCCAGCAGCCAAGAACTAGCGGGAACCGGCGGGCAGTACTTC. It encodes CASSQELAGTGGQYF.

The rearrangement joins TRBV28 to TRBJ2-7, with 8 bases fitting TRBD2. V was pared by 5 bases and J by 5 bases, with 8 bases of the junction left unmatched. CDR3 length equals 14 residues. CDR1 and CDR2 (germline): MDHEN, SYDVKM. The CDR3 coding sequence is TGTGCCAGCAGTCCCGAGTCCGGGGGGGACGAGCAGTACTTC. Protein sequence: CASSPESGGDEQYF.

This chain joins TRBV12-3 or TRBV12-4 and TRBJ2-3; 8 nucleotides agree with TRBD2. The ends lost 7 bases at V and 5 bases at J; junction bases unmatched: 5. The CDR3 length is 13 residues. The CDR3 nucleotides read TGTGCCAGCAACCGGGGGGGCGGAGATACGCAGTATTTT. Its protein product is CASNRGGGDTQYF.

The chain employs TRBV23-1 and TRBJ1-1; D unclear. TRBV23-1 belongs to the ORF category, with a function that is uncertain. The CDR3 is 14 residues long. V was pared by 4 bases and J by 5 bases, with 14 bases between. For the CDR3, the DNA is TGCGCCAGCAGTCCGAAGGGCGGGCATACTGAAGCTTTCTTT. Its translation is CASSPKGGHTEAFF.

This chain joins TRBV5-5 and TRBJ2-7, with 9 bases fitting TRBD2. CDR1 is SGHKS, CDR2 YYEKEE, per germline (reference sequence). The V gene end was trimmed by 2 bases and the J gene end by 3 bases; junction bases not matched to a gene: 6. This CDR3 has 15 amino acids. The CDR3 nucleotides read TGTGCCAGCAGCTTCTCCCAACTAGCGGGCTACGAGCAGTACTTC. This gives the protein CASSFSQLAGYEQYF.

The V and J genes are TRBV5-4 and TRBJ1-4; weak D call: TRBD1 (5 bases). The germline CDR1 and CDR2 sequences are SGHNT and YYREEE (reference sequence). V lost 0 bases, J lost 11 bases, and 14 bases lay in between. The CDR3 contains 14 residues. CDR3 DNA: TGTGCCAGCAGCTTGGCGGGGGAGAGGGCGAAACTGTTTTTT. This codes for CASSLAGERAKLFF.